The clone carrying this TCR beta chain occurred many times. The data stem from a study of early T cells in non-severe SARS-CoV-2 infection. Germline lookup yields CDR1 MDHEN and CDR2 SYDVKM. The CDR3 length is 16 residues. V was shortened by 0 bases and J by 0 bases, with 9 bases between the two germline ends. Molecules of cDNA were individually given unique molecular identifiers that were attached to them. TCRdb redid the calling of the 5' RACE reads with MiXCR, one entry per CDR3 protein. Of fewer than 100,000 distinct CDR3 sequences detected, roughly 12% appear once; the ten largest clones hold roughly 3.6%.

V usage is TRBV28 and J usage is TRBJ1-5; D is uncertain. This TCR derives from an adult who was a healthcare worker with PCR-confirmed SARS-CoV-2 infection or an uninfected control (not recorded which). The sequencing input was whole blood. CDR3 sequence (DNA): TGTGCCAGCAGTTTATGGGCAGTTAATAGCAATCAGCCCCAGCATTTT. Translating gives CASSLWAVNSNQPQHF.